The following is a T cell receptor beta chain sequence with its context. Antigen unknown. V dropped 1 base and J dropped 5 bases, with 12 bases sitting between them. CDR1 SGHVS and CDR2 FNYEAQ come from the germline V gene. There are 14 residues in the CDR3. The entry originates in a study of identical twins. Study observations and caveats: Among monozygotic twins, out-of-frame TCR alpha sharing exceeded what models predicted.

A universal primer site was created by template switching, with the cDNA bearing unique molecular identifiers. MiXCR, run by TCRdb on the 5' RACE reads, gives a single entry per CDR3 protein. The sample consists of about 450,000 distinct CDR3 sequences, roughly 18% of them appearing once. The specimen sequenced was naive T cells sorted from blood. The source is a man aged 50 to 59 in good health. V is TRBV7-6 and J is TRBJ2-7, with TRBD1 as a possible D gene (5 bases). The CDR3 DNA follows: TGTGCCAGCAGCTTAGAGGCAGGGTTTCACGAGCAGTACTTC. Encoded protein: CASSLEAGFHEQYF.